Below, one T cell receptor beta chain is given with its context. Its cognate antigen is unknown. This CDR3 is also generated by other DNA sequences in the sample. This sample was included in a study of T cells in narcolepsy. Study results and limitations: HCRT-specific and TRIB2-specific autoreactive clonotypes appeared among same-patient CSF and blood CD4+ clonotypes. Autoreactive clone sequences were missing from some blood memory CD4+ repertoires. Blood of same and different patients, but not healthy controls, reportedly held recurring autoreactive clonotypes.

Some clones are missing from TCRdb's copy, which holds only in-frame ones; the method was immunoSEQ multiplex PCR. The sample has tens of thousands of clones; about 81% are singletons. The CDR3 is 17 amino acids. The V end lost 2 bases, the J end lost 3 bases, and 19 bases lay between the germline ends. Germline lookup yields CDR1 MDHEN and CDR2 SYDVKM. The chain recombines TRBV28 with TRBJ1-1, with D perhaps TRBD1 (5 bases). The sequenced material came from CD45RA- memory CD4+ T cells from PBMCs. This clonotype originated in a human donor with narcolepsy. CDR3 loop: CASSLGGGGGWDTEAFF. In nucleotides, the CDR3 is TGTGCCAGCAGTTTAGGCGGAGGTGGGGGGTGGGACACTGAAGCTTTCTTT.